A selection of T cell receptor beta chains follows, all from one sample in a study of cytomegalovirus exposure and HLA in healthy donors. Sequencing used immunoSEQ multiplex PCR; TCRdb keeps in-frame clones, though not all of them. The repertoire has roughly 130,000 clones, 80% of them found once; the top ten carry 5.3%. Sequencing input: PBMCs. These receptors were taken from a man aged 25 to 40 in good health and CMV-seronegative. Each CDR3 is given without its conserved first and last residue. D genes are given only for firm matches.

j_call	d_call	v_call	cdr3_length	cdr3_aa
TRBJ1-1	NA	TRBV21-1	13	ASSKDRGQDTEAF
TRBJ2-5	NA	TRBV16	11	ASSPRTSETQY
TRBJ2-5	TRBD1	TRBV7-2	11	ASSYETGGTQY
TRBJ2-7	NA	TRBV14	11	ASSQVERGRQY
TRBJ2-7	NA	TRBV4-1	11	ASSQDLYYEQY
TRBJ2-3	NA	TRBV4-3	12	ASSPLGGTDTQY
TRBJ2-2	NA	TRBV19	12	ASTSFGVRGELF
TRBJ2-4	NA	TRBV28	14	ASSGSFWGSKNIQY
TRBJ2-2	NA	TRBV5-1	12	ASSGQGNTGELF
TRBJ1-1	NA	TRBV5-1	11	ASRTALNTEAF
TRBJ1-4	TRBD1	TRBV5-1	11	ASSFQGAEKLF
TRBJ2-1	TRBD2	TRBV4-1	14	ASSHPGAGGHNEQF
TRBJ2-1	NA	TRBV4-1	11	ASSNSFGVEQF
TRBJ2-3	TRBD2	TRBV9	15	ASSARGGDSRTDTQY
TRBJ2-5	TRBD2	TRBV10-1	15	ASSHGTSGREGETQY
TRBJ2-3	NA	TRBV6-5	11	ASSTGVTDTQY
TRBJ1-1	NA	TRBV5-6	16	ASRRLGAYTAKNTEAF
TRBJ2-7	NA	TRBV4-1	14	ASSQERGGAVGEQY
TRBJ2-6	NA	TRBV27	14	ASSLVPVSGANVLT
TRBJ1-5	TRBD1	TRBV7-8	17	ASSFTGQGTPYSNQPQH
TRBJ2-3	NA	TRBV9	13	ASSGPTGRTDTQY
TRBJ1-1	NA	TRBV5-1	14	GSSCGPLGADTEAF
TRBJ2-1	NA	TRBV5-1	13	ASSAGSAGEGGQF
TRBJ1-1	TRBD1	TRBV2	10	ASRDRGDEAF
TRBJ2-3	NA	TRBV18	15	ASSPPQLLPSTDTQY
TRBJ2-7	TRBD2	TRBV19	11	ASGTSGSYEQY
TRBJ2-7	TRBD1	TRBV30	11	AWSHRGHYEQY
TRBJ1-1	NA	TRBV5-6	10	ASSFGQGRAF
TRBJ2-7	TRBD1	TRBV6-6	13	ASRDPTGPPYEQY
TRBJ1-5	NA	TRBV6-5	12	ASGVQGGNQPQH
TRBJ2-5	NA	TRBV6-5	11	ASSAAGQETQY
TRBJ1-2	TRBD1	TRBV10-3	11	AISLGTGDGYT
TRBJ1-5	TRBD1	TRBV19	12	ASSMDRGNQPQH
TRBJ2-5	NA	TRBV5-1	10	ASSLREETQY
TRBJ1-5	TRBD1	TRBV28	12	ASSRRDRDQPQH
TRBJ1-1	NA	TRBV2	12	ASSEQGGNTEAF
TRBJ2-2	NA	TRBV19	13	ASRKIASNTGELF
TRBJ2-7	TRBD1	TRBV10-1	12	ASSEDRVSYEQY
TRBJ2-5	TRBD2	TRBV5-4	13	ASSLAGRGQETQY
TRBJ1-2	NA	TRBV7-9	13	ASSYGQSSNYGYT
TRBJ1-6	NA	TRBV2	13	ASTRGGTYNSPLH
TRBJ2-2	NA	TRBV11-3	12	ASSLGSGTGELF
TRBJ2-3	TRBD1	TRBV4-1	15	ASSQLLLTGGGDTQY
TRBJ1-1	NA	TRBV5-6	12	ASSLDPRNTEAF
TRBJ1-5	NA	TRBV7-2	12	ASSPRRDNQPQH
TRBJ2-7	TRBD2	TRBV10-3	13	AISKTSGTSYEQY
TRBJ2-5	NA	TRBV7-6	10	ASSPNIQTQY
TRBJ2-7	NA	TRBV21-1	15	ASSAILAGTPTYEQY
TRBJ1-1	NA	TRBV28	10	ASRQRGTEAF
TRBJ1-2	TRBD1	TRBV7-8	13	ASSPRDRGRYGYT
TRBJ1-2	TRBD1	TRBV19	10	ASSQGVDGYT
TRBJ1-2	NA	TRBV6-1	13	ASSELGGGTYGYT
TRBJ1-2	NA	TRBV27	12	ASSLGPVNYGYT
TRBJ2-1	NA	TRBV10-1	11	ASSPGQEGEQF
TRBJ2-7	NA	TRBV7-9	10	ASSLIGAEQY
TRBJ1-6	NA	TRBV5-6	13	ASRNRELRDSPLH
TRBJ2-7	TRBD1	TRBV2	14	ASRPGQAPIEVRQY
TRBJ2-7	NA	TRBV6-5	13	ASSLGRRLSYEQY